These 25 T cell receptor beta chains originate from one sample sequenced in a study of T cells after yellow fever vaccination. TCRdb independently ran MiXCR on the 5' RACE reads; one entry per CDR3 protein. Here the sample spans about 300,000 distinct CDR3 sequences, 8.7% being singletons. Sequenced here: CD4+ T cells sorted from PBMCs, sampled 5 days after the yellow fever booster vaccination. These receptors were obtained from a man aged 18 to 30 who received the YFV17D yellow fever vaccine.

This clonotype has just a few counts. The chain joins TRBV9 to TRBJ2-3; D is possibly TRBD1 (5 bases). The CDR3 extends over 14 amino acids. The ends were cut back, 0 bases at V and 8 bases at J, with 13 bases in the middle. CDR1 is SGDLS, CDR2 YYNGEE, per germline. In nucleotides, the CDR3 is TGTGCCAGCAGCGTAGAGGCAGGGAAAGGTACGCAGTATTTT. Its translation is CASSVEAGKGTQYF. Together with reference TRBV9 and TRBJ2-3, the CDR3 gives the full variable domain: DSGVTQTPKHLITATGQRVTLRCSPRSGDLSVYWYQQSLDQGLQFLIQYYNGEERAKGNILERFSAQQFPDLHSELNLSSLELGDSALYFCASSVEAGKGTQYFGPGTRLTVL.

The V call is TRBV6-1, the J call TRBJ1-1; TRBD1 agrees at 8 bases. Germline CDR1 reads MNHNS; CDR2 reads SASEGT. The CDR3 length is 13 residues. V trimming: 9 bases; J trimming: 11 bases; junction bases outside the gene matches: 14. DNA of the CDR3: TGTGCCAGTGGACAGGGCCGCATTAGTGATGCTTTCTTT. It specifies CASGQGRISDAFF.

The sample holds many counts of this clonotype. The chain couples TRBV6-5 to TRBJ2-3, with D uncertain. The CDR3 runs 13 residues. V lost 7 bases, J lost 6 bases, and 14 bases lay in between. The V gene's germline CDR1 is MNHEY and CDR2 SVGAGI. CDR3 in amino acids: CASTTQVGDTQYF. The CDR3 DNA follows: TGTGCCAGCACCACCCAGGTGGGGGATACGCAGTATTTT.

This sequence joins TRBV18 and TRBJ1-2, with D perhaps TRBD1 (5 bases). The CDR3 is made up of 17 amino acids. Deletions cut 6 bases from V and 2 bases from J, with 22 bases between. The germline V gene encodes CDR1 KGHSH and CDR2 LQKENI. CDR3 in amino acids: CASSPGSTGPLNYGYTF. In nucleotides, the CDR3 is TGTGCCAGCTCTCCAGGGTCTACGGGCCCCCTCAACTATGGCTACACCTTC. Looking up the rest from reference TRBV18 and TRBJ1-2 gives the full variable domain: NAGVMQNPRHLVRRRGQEARLRCSPMKGHSHVYWYRQLPEEGLKFMVYLQKENIIDESGMPKERFSAEFPKEGPSILRIQQVVRGDSAAYFCASSPGSTGPLNYGYTFGSGTRLTVV.

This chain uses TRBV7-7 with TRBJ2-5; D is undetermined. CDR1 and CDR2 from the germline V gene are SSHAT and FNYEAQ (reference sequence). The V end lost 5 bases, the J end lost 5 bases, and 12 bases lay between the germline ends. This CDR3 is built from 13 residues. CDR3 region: CASSPMGSETQYF. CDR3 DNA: TGTGCCAGCAGCCCCATGGGCTCGGAGACCCAGTACTTC.

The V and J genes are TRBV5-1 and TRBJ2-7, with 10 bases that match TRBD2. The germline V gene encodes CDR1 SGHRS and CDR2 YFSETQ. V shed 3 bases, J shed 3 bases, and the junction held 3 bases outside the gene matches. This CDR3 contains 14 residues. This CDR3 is CASSSTSGRYEQYF. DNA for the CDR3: TGCGCCAGCAGCTCGACTAGCGGGCGCTACGAGCAGTACTTC.

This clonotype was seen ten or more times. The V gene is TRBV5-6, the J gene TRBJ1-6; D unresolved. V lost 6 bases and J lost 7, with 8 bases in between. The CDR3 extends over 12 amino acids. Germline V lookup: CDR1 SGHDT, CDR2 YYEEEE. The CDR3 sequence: CASTVWNSPLHF. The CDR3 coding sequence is TGTGCCAGCACCGTCTGGAATTCACCCCTCCACTTT.

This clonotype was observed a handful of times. In nucleotides, the CDR3 is TGTGCCAGCAGTTACTCGCCAGGGAGGAGGAACACTGAAGCTTTCTTT. Amino acid sequence: CASSYSPGRRNTEAFF. This chain links TRBV6-5 with TRBJ1-1, with D perhaps matching TRBD1 (5 bases). The germline CDR1 and CDR2 sequences are MNHEY and SVGAGI. V gave up 0 bases and J gave up 1 base, with 12 bases separating them. The CDR3 runs to 16 residues.

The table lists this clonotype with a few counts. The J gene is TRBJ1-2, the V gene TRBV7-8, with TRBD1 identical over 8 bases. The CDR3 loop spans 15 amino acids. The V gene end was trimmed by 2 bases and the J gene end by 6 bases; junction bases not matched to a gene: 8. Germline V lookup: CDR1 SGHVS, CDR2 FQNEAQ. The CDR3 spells CASSLRAGGVHGYTF. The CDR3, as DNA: TGTGCCAGCAGCTTAAGAGCAGGGGGCGTGCATGGCTACACCTTC.

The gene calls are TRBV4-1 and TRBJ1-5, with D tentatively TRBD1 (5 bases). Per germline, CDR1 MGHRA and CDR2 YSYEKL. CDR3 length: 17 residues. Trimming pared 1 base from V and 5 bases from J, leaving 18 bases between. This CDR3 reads CASSQVSGRGYDQPQHF. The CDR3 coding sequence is TGCGCCAGCAGCCAAGTTTCCGGACGGGGGTATGATCAGCCCCAGCATTTT.

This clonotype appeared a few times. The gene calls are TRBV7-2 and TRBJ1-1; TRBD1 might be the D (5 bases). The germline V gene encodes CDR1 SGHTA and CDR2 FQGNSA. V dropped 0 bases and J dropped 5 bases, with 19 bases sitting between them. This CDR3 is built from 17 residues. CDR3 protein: CASSLAETQGIWTEAFF. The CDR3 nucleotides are TGTGCCAGCAGCTTAGCGGAAACGCAGGGCATATGGACTGAAGCTTTCTTT.

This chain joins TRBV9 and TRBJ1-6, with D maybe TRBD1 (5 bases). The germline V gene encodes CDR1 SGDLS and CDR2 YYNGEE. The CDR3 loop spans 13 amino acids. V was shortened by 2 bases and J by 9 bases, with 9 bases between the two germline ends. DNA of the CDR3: TGTGCCAGCAGCGTTCTCCAGGGTTCACCCCTCCACTTT. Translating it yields CASSVLQGSPLHF.

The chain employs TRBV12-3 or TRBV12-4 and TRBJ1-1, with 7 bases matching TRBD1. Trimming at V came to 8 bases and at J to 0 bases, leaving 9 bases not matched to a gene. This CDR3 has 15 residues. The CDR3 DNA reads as TGTGCCAGCGGAGAGGGGGCCGGAATGAACACTGAAGCTTTCTTT. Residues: CASGEGAGMNTEAFF.

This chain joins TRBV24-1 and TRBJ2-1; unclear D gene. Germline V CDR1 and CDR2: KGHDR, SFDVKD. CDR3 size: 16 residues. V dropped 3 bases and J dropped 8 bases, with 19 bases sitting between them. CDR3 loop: CATSDPGTGPHHEQFF. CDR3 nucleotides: TGTGCCACCAGTGATCCCGGTACGGGCCCACACCATGAGCAGTTCTTC.

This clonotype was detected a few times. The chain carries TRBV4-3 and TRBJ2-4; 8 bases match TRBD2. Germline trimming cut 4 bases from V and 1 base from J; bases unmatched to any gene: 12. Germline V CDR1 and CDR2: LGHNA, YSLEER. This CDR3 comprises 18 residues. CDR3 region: CASSLASGGASAKNIQYF. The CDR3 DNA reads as TGCGCCAGCAGCCTGGCGTCCGGGGGGGCCTCGGCCAAAAACATTCAGTACTTC.

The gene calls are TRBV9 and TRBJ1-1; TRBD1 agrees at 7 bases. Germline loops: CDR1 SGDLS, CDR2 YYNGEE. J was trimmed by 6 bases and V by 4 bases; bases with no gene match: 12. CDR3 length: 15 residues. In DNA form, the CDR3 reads TGTGCCAGCAGCCCCCAGGACAGGTATGGACCTGAAGCTTTCTTT. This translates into CASSPQDRYGPEAFF.

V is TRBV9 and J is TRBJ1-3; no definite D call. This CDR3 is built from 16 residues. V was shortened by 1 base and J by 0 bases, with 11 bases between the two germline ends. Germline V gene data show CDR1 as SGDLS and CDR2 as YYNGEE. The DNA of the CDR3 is TGTGCCAGCAGCGTACAGCAGGAGAGCTCTGGAAACACCATATATTTT. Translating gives CASSVQQESSGNTIYF.

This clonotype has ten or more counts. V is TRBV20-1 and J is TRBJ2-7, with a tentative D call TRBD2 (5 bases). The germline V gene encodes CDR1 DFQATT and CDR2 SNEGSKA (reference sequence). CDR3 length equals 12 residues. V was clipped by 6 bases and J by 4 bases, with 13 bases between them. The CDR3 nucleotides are TGCAGTGCCGAGGGTTCCGGGTACGAGCAGTACGTC. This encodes CSAEGSGYEQYV.

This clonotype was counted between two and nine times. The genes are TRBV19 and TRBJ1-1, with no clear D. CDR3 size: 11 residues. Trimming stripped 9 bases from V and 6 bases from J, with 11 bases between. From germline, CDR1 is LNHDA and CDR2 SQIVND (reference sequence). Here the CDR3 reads CARWTGPEAFF. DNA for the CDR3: TGTGCCAGATGGACGGGCCCTGAAGCTTTCTTT.

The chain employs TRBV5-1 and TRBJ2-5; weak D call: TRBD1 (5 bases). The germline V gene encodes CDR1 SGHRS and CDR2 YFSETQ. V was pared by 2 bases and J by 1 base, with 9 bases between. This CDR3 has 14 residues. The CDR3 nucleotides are TGCGCCAGCAGCTTAACAGGAATCCAAGAGACCCAGTACTTC. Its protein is CASSLTGIQETQYF.

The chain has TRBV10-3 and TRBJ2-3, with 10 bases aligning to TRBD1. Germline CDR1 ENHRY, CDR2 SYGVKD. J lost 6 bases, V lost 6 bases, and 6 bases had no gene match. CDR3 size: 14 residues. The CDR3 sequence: CAISGTGVKDTQYF. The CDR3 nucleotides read TGTGCCATCAGCGGGACAGGGGTCAAGGATACGCAGTATTTT.

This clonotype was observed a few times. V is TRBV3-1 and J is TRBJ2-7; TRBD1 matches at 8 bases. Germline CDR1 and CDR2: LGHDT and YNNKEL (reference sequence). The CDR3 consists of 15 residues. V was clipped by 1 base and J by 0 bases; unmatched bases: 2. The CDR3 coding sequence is TGTGCCAGCAGCCAAGCAGGGGGCCGCTCCTACGAGCAGTACGTC. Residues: CASSQAGGRSYEQYV.

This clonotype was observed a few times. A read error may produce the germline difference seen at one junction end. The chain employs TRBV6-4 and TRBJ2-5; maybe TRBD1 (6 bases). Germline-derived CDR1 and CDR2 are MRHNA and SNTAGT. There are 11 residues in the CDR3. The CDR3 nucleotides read TGTGCCAGGAAAAAAAACAGGGAGTTACCTTTC. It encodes CARKKNRELPF.

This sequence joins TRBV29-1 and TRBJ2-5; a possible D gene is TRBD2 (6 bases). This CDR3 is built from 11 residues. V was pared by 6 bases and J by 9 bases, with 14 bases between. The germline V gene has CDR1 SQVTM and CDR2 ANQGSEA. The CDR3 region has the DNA TGCAGCGTAACTCTTGGAGGGTCCCAGTACTTC. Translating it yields CSVTLGGSQYF.

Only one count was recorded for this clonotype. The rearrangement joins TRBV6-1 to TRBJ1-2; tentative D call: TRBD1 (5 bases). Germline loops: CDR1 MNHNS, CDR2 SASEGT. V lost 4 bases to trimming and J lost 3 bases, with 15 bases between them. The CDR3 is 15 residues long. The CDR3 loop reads CASSGGPGLYYGYTF. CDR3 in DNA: TGTGCCAGCAGTGGTGGACCAGGGCTATACTATGGCTACACCTTC.